The rows below give T cell receptor beta chains drawn from one sample of a study of blood T cell repertoires in COVID-19. The repertoire was sequenced with immunoSEQ multiplex PCR; TCRdb's copy has only in-frame clones and lacks some. The table includes about 420,000 clones, over 85% detected once. Input material: peripheral blood. The source of these receptors is a young man with COVID-19, enrolled during active disease. Each CDR3 is given with its conserved first and last residue. A D gene is named only where the DNA matches it firmly. Some rows mark clone size as missing; the rest say once, few, many or name a class of expanded clone.

TRBV24-1,TRBD1,TRBJ1-3,NA,TGTGCCACCAGTGATTCACAGGGGGCGGGGAACACCATATATTTT,CATSDSQGAGNTIYF
TRBV9,NA,TRBJ1-3,NA,TGTGCCAGCAGCGCGCTGGTCGGCTCTGGAAACACCATATATTTT,CASSALVGSGNTIYF
TRBV7-9,TRBD1,TRBJ1-3,once,TGTGCCAGCAGCTCGGGACAGCCTAACTCTGGAAACACCATATATTTT,CASSSGQPNSGNTIYF
TRBV5-1,TRBD2,TRBJ2-3,NA,TGCGCCAGCAGCCCAAGACTAGCGGGAAGCACAGATACGCAGTATTTT,CASSPRLAGSTDTQYF
TRBV5-1,TRBD1,TRBJ1-1,once,TGCGCCAGCAGCTTGGTGGAGGGGGCGCGCACTGAAGCTTTCTTT,CASSLVEGARTEAFF
TRBV15,NA,TRBJ1-2,NA,TGTGCCACCAGCAATTCCCGTCCGCGGAGGGGATCCTATGGCTACACCTTC,CATSNSRPRRGSYGYTF
TRBV9,TRBD1,TRBJ2-1,once,TGTGCCAGCAGGGAGGGGACAGGGACCAATGAGCAGTTCTTC,CASREGTGTNEQFF
TRBV9,TRBD1,TRBJ2-7,NA,TGTGCCAGCAGCGCCGGGACAGGAGACTACGAGCAGTACTTC,CASSAGTGDYEQYF
TRBV24-1,NA,TRBJ2-2,NA,TGTGCCACCAGTGACCCTTCAGGGGTGACCGGGGAGCTGTTTTTT,CATSDPSGVTGELFF
TRBV3-1/TRBV3-2,TRBD2,TRBJ2-7,NA,TGTGCCAGCAGCCAAGACCGAACTAGCGGGGACTACGAGCAGTACTTC,CASSQDRTSGDYEQYF
TRBV12-3/TRBV12-4,NA,TRBJ1-1,NA,TGTGCCAGCAAGCGAGATCTGAACACTGAAGCTTTCTTT,CASKRDLNTEAFF
TRBV19,NA,TRBJ2-7,few,TGTGCCAGTAGTAACCAGGGTAGTTTTGGTTCCTACGAGCAGTACTTC,CASSNQGSFGSYEQYF
TRBV19,NA,TRBJ1-6,NA,TGTGCCAGTAGTCCACTAACCGGGACTACAAATCGAATTTTCCGCTCACCCCTCCACTTT,CASSPLTGTTNRIFRSPLHF
TRBV6-5,TRBD1,TRBJ2-2,NA,TGTGCCAGTAGGACAGGGACTAACACCGGGGAGCTGTTTTTT,CASRTGTNTGELFF